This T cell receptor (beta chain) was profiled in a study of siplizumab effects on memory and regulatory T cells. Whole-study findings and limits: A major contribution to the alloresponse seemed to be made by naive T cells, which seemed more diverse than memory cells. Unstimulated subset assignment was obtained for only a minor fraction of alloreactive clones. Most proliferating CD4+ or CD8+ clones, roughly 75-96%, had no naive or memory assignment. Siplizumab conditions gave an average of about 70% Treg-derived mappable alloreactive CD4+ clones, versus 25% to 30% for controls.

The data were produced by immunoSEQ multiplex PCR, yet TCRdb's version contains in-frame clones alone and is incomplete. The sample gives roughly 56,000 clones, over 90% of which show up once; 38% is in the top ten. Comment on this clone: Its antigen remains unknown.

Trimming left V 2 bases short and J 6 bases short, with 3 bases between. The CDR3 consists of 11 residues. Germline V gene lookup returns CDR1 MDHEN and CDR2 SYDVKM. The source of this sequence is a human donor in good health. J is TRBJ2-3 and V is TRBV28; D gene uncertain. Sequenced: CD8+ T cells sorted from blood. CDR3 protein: CASSLVDTQYF. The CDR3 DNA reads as TGTGCCAGCAGTTTAGTGGATACGCAGTATTTT.